The clone carrying this TCR beta chain was recorded many times. What it binds is not known. The data originate from a study of beta chain features in type 1 diabetes. For the study at large: Patient and healthy donor groups were alike in age, gender and cell yields.

V lost 2 bases to trimming and J lost 3 bases, with 7 bases between them. The germline CDR1 and CDR2 sequences are SQVTM and ANQGSEA. CDR3 length equals 12 residues. General study points: Naive, central memory and Treg TCRB repertoires seemed to resemble each other more closely in patients than they did in healthy donors.

What was sequenced were expressed TCRB transcripts, since all of the isolated RNA had been reverse transcribed. The read count averaged approximately 3.5 million across naive, central memory and regulatory T cell samples. Sequencing used immunoSEQ multiplex PCR; TCRdb keeps in-frame clones, though not all of them. The sample comprises around 180,000 clones, 10% to 15% of which are singletons, and about 0.58% rests with the top ten. The chain uses TRBV29-1 and TRBJ1-1; the D is unclear. The sequence was obtained from a woman between 18 and 29 years old in good health. Sequencing input: central memory CD4+ T cells from blood. The CDR3 reads CSVERGYTEAFF. The CDR3 nucleotides are TGCAGCGTTGAACGGGGATACACTGAAGCTTTCTTT.